This is a list of T cell receptor beta chains from one sample in a study of pediatric ulcerative colitis. Measured with immunoSEQ multiplex PCR; TCRdb has only the in-frame clones, and not every one. In the table there are around 22,000 clones, about 71% of which are singletons. The sample consisted of gut tissue. The source of these receptors is a boy between 5 and 17 years old with severe ulcerative colitis. The conserved cysteine and the conserved F or W are not part of the CDR3 here. The order of the fields is CDR3 length, D gene, J gene, V gene, CDR3 protein. D genes are given only for firm matches.

length: 15; D: NA; J: TRBJ1-6; V: TRBV19; CDR3: ASSIDPSSSYNSPLH
length: 11; D: TRBD1; J: TRBJ2-7; V: TRBV27; CDR3: ASSNTGDYEQY
length: 13; D: NA; J: TRBJ1-1; V: TRBV19; CDR3: ASSVRVFVNTEAF
length: 12; D: NA; J: TRBJ1-2; V: TRBV6-5; CDR3: ASSYSGLSAGYT
length: 12; D: NA; J: TRBJ2-7; V: TRBV9; CDR3: ASSVTASSYEQY
length: 11; D: NA; J: TRBJ1-6; V: TRBV2; CDR3: ASSRGHNSPLH
length: 13; D: TRBD1; J: TRBJ1-1; V: TRBV6-6; CDR3: ASSYAQGARTEAF
length: 11; D: NA; J: TRBJ2-7; V: TRBV5-1; CDR3: ASRAASSYEQY
length: 12; D: NA; J: TRBJ2-1; V: TRBV10-3; CDR3: AISEGQSYNEQF
length: 13; D: NA; J: TRBJ2-3; V: TRBV2; CDR3: ASRLTRASTDTQY
length: 16; D: TRBD1; J: TRBJ2-2; V: TRBV18; CDR3: ASSPTVQGTGNTGELF
length: 10; D: NA; J: TRBJ1-1; V: TRBV7-9; CDR3: ASSFTNTEAF
length: 16; D: NA; J: TRBJ2-4; V: TRBV19; CDR3: ASSIRRDPLKAKNIQY